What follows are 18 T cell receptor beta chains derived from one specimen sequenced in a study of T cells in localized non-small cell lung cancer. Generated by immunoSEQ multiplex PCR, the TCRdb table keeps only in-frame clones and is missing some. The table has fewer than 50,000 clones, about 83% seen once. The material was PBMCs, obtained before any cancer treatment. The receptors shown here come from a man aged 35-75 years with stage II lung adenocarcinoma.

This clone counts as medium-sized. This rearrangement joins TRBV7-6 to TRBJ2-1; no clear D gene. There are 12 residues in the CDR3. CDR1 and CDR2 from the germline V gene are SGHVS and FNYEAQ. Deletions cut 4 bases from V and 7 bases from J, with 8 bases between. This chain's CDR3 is CASSSSVNEQFF. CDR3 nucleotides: TGTGCCAGCAGCTCAAGCGTGAATGAGCAGTTCTTC.

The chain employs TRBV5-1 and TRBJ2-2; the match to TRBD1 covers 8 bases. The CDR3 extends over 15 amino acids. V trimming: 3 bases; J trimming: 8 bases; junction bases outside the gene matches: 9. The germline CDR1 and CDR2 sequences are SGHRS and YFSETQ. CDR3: CASSSHGQGMGELFF. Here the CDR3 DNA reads TGCGCCAGCAGCTCTCACGGACAGGGCATGGGGGAGCTGTTTTTT. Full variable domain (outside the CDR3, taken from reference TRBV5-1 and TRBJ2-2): KAGVTQTPRYLIKTRGQQVTLSCSPISGHRSVSWYQQTPGQGLQFLFEYFSETQRNKGNFPGRFSGRQFSNSRSEMNVSTLELGDSALYLCASSSHGQGMGELFFGEGSRLTVL.

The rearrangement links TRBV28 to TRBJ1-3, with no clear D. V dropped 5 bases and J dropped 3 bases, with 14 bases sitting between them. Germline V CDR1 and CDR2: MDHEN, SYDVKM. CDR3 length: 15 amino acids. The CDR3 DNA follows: TGTGCCAGCAGTACCCATGGAGGGAGTGGAAACACCATATATTTT. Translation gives CASSTHGGSGNTIYF.

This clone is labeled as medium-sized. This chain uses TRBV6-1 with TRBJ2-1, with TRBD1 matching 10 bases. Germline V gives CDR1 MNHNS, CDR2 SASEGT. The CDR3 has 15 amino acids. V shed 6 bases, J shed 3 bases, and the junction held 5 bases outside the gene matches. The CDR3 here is CASSPDRGIYNEQFF. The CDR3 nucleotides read TGTGCCAGCAGCCCGGACAGGGGGATCTACAATGAGCAGTTCTTC.

The CDR3 DNA reads as TGTGCCAGCAGCCGGGACAGGGGCCCGGAGACCCAGTACTTC. Amino acid sequence: CASSRDRGPETQYF. The V call is TRBV7-2, the J call TRBJ2-5; 10 nucleotides match TRBD1. After removal of 5 bases from V and 5 bases from J, the junction contained 5 bases not matched to a gene. CDR1 is SGHTA, CDR2 FQGNSA, per germline. This CDR3 region has 14 residues.

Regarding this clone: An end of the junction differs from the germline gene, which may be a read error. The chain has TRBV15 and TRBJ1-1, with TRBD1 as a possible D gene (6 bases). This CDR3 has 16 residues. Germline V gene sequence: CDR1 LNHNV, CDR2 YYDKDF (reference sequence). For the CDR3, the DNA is TGTGCCACCGGCAGGGGAACCACAGGAATGAACACTGAAGCTTTCTTT. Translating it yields CATGRGTTGMNTEAFF.

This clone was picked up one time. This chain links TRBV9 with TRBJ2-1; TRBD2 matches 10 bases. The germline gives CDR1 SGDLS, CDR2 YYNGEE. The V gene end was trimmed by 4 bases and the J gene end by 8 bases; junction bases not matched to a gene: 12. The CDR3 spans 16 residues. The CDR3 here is CASSPRTSGVGDEQFF. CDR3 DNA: TGTGCCAGCAGCCCCCGGACTAGCGGCGTGGGGGATGAGCAGTTCTTC.

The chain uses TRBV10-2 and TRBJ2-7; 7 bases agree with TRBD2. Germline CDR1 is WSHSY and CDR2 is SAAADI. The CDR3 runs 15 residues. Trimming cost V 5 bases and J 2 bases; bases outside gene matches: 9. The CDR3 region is CASSLGEGNPYEQYF. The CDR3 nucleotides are TGCGCCAGCAGTCTAGGGGAGGGGAACCCCTACGAGCAGTACTTC.

CDR3 in amino acids: CASSADRGRNTGELFF. The CDR3 region has the DNA TGTGCCAGCAGCGCGGACAGGGGGCGTAACACCGGGGAGCTGTTTTTT. This chain links TRBV7-9 with TRBJ2-2, with 11 bases aligning to TRBD1. Germline V CDR1 and CDR2: SEHNR, FQNEAQ (reference sequence). J gave up 2 bases and V 5 bases, and 4 bases lay outside the gene matches. The CDR3 is made up of 16 amino acids.

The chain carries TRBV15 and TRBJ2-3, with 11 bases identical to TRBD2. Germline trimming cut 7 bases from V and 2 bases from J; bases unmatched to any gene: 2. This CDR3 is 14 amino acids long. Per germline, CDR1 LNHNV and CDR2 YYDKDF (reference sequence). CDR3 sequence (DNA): TGTGCCACCAAGGGACTAGCGGCCACAGATACGCAGTATTTT. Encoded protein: CATKGLAATDTQYF.

The CDR3 DNA follows: TGCGCCAGCACTAGCGGCGAGACCCAGTACTTC. It translates to CASTSGETQYF. The chain is built from TRBV5-1 and TRBJ2-5; 7 bases agree with TRBD2. V lost 6 bases, J lost 5 bases, and 1 base stayed unmatched. CDR1 is SGHRS, CDR2 YFSETQ, per germline. The CDR3 covers 11 residues.

The CDR3 protein is CASSSRTGGNYGYTF. Written as DNA, the CDR3 is TGTGCCAGCAGCTCCCGGACAGGGGGGAACTATGGCTACACCTTC. V gene TRBV7-2 combines with J gene TRBJ1-2, with TRBD1 identical over 10 bases. J gave up 2 bases and V 4 bases, and 4 bases lay outside the gene matches. The CDR3 consists of 15 residues. Germline CDR1 SGHTA, CDR2 FQGNSA.

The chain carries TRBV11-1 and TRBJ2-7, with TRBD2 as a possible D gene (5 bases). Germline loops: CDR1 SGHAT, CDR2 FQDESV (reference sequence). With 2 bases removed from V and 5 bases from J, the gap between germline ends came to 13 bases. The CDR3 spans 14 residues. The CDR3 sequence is CASSLLAGLHEQYF. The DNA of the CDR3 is TGTGCCAGCAGCTTACTAGCTGGCCTTCACGAGCAGTACTTC.

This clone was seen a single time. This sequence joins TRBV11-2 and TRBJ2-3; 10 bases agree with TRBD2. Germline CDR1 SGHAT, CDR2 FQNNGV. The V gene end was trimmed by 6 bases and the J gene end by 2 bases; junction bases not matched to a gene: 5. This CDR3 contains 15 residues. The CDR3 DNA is TGTGCCAGCAGTTATAGCGGGGGGTACACAGATACGCAGTATTTT. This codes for CASSYSGGYTDTQYF.

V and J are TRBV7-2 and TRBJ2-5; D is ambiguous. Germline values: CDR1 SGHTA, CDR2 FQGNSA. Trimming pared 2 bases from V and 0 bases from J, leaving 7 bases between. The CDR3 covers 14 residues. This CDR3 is CASSLPGNQETQYF. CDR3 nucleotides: TGTGCCAGCAGCTTACCAGGAAACCAAGAGACCCAGTACTTC.

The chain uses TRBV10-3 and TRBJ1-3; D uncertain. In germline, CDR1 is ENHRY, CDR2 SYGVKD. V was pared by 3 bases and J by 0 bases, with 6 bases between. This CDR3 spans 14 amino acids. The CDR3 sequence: CAISDSSSGNTIYF. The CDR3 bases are TGTGCCATCAGTGACAGCAGCTCTGGAAACACCATATATTTT.

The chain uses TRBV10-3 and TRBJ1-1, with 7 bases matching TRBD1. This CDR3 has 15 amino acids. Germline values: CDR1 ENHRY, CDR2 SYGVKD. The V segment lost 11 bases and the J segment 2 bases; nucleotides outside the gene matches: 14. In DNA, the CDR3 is TGTGCCGTTAGGGGGCGTAAACAGGGCAACACTGAAGCTTTCTTT. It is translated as CAVRGRKQGNTEAFF.

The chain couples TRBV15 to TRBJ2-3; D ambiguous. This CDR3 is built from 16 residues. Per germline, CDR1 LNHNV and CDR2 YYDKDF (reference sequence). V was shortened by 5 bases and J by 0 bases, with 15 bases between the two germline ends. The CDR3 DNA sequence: TGTGCCACCAGCCCCCCGCGGCAGTTTAGCACAGATACGCAGTATTTT. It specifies CATSPPRQFSTDTQYF. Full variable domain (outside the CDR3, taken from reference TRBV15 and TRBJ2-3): DAMVIQNPRYQVTQFGKPVTLSCSQTLNHNVMYWYQQKSSQAPKLLFHYYDKDFNNEADTPDNFQSRRPNTSFCFLDIRSPGLGDTAMYLCATSPPRQFSTDTQYFGPGTRLTVL.